Each of the 24 T cell receptor beta chains below was sequenced from the same sample in a study of blood T cell repertoires in COVID-19. Assay: immunoSEQ multiplex PCR; the TCRdb copy retains only in-frame clones and omits some. The sample lists around 170,000 clones, more than 85% occurring once. Sequencing was carried out using PBMCs or T cells enriched from blood (not recorded which). These receptors all come from a woman between 45 and 60 years old who had recovered from COVID-19.

This clone appeared a few times. This chain links TRBV25-1 with TRBJ2-2; D remains ambiguous. V lost 3 bases, J lost 9 bases, and 11 bases lay in between. This CDR3 region has 13 residues. Per germline, CDR1 MGHDK and CDR2 SYGVNS. The CDR3, as DNA: TGTGCCAGCAGTGACGAGTGGTTCCGGGAGCTGTTTTTT. Translated: CASSDEWFRELFF.

The chain couples TRBV20-1 to TRBJ2-7, with TRBD1 as a possible D gene (5 bases). This CDR3 contains 11 residues. Deletions cut 1 base from V and 6 bases from J, with 7 bases between. Germline values: CDR1 DFQATT, CDR2 SNEGSKA (reference sequence). CDR3 bases: TGCAGTGCTAGAGGCAGGGTCGAGCAGTACTTC. Translating gives CSARGRVEQYF.

The rearrangement joins TRBV7-9 to TRBJ1-1; 7 bases are a match to TRBD1. Germline V lookup: CDR1 SEHNR, CDR2 FQNEAQ (reference sequence). CDR3 length: 14 residues. V gave up 5 bases and J gave up 7 bases; unmatched junction bases: 10. DNA for the CDR3: TGTGCCAGCAGCAAAGGGGGCGCGCCGGGTGAAGCTTTCTTT. This encodes CASSKGGAPGEAFF.

The V gene is TRBV15, the J gene TRBJ1-5; 7 nucleotides line up with TRBD1. V gave up 4 bases and J gave up 0 bases; unmatched junction bases: 9. Germline V gene lookup returns CDR1 LNHNV and CDR2 YYDKDF (reference sequence). The CDR3 has 17 residues. This CDR3 reads CATSKFLQGNSNQPQHF. CDR3 nucleotides: TGTGCCACCAGCAAATTCCTACAGGGGAATAGCAATCAGCCCCAGCATTTT.

This chain uses TRBV9 with TRBJ1-2; maybe TRBD1 (5 bases). The germline V and J ends were trimmed by 3 bases and 4 bases, with 10 bases remaining between them. Germline CDR1 and CDR2: SGDLS and YYNGEE. The CDR3 runs 13 residues. The CDR3 is CASSAGRGYGYTF. CDR3 DNA sequence: TGTGCCAGCAGCGCGGGTAGGGGCTATGGCTACACCTTC. Combining the CDR3 with reference TRBV9 and TRBJ1-2 gives the whole variable domain DSGVTQTPKHLITATGQRVTLRCSPRSGDLSVYWYQQSLDQGLQFLIQYYNGEERAKGNILERFSAQQFPDLHSELNLSSLELGDSALYFCASSAGRGYGYTFGSGTRLTVV.

The J gene is TRBJ2-2, the V gene TRBV5-6, with 8 nucleotides matching TRBD1. Germline V gene sequence: CDR1 SGHDT, CDR2 YYEEEE. J gave up 5 bases and V 3 bases, and 9 bases lay outside the gene matches. This CDR3 is built from 16 residues. The CDR3 coding sequence is TGTGCCAGCAGCTGGGAAGGGACAGGTCAAACCGGGGAGCTGTTTTTT. This codes for CASSWEGTGQTGELFF.

A few counts support this clone. The V gene is TRBV19, the J gene TRBJ1-2, with a possible D match to TRBD1 (5 bases). With 0 bases removed from V and 4 bases from J, the gap between germline ends came to 15 bases. The CDR3 has 16 amino acids. Germline CDR1 reads LNHDA; CDR2 reads SQIVND (reference sequence). The CDR3 nucleotides read TGTGCCAGTAGTATAGATCATGCAGGGCCCTTCTATGGCTACACCTTC. Amino acid sequence: CASSIDHAGPFYGYTF.

V is TRBV18 and J is TRBJ1-2, with TRBD1 matching over 9 bases. The CDR3 consists of 16 residues. CDR1 is KGHSH, CDR2 LQKENI, per germline. Trimming at V came to 4 bases and at J to 3 bases, leaving 9 bases not matched to a gene. In nucleotides, the CDR3 is TGTGCCAGCTCACTGCTGGCGGGACAGGGTGACTATGGCTACACCTTC. This codes for CASSLLAGQGDYGYTF.

The CDR3 is CASSPELKVGELFF. CDR3 bases: TGTGCCAGCAGCCCGGAACTAAAGGTCGGGGAGCTGTTTTTT. The rearrangement links TRBV5-4 to TRBJ2-2, with no clear D. V was trimmed by 4 bases and J by 7 bases, leaving 14 bases between them. The length of the CDR3 is 14 residues. Germline V gene data show CDR1 as SGHNT and CDR2 as YYREEE (reference sequence). Drawing the rest from reference TRBV5-4 and TRBJ2-2, the complete variable domain is ETGVTQSPTHLIKTRGQQVTLRCSSQSGHNTVSWYQQALGQGPQFIFQYYREEENGRGNFPPRFSGLQFPNYSSELNVNALELDDSALYLCASSPELKVGELFFGEGSRLTVL.

The gene calls are TRBV10-3 and TRBJ2-3; 8 nucleotides line up with TRBD2. Germline CDR1 and CDR2: ENHRY and SYGVKD. Germline trimming cut 6 bases from V and 3 bases from J; bases unmatched to any gene: 5. This CDR3 spans 14 amino acids. The CDR3 region is CAISSSGFTDTQYF. Written as DNA, the CDR3 is TGTGCCATCAGCTCTAGCGGGTTTACAGATACGCAGTATTTT.

This clone has just a few counts. This rearrangement joins TRBV5-1 to TRBJ2-2, with D uncertain. Trimming stripped 6 bases from V and 7 bases from J, with 13 bases between. CDR1 is SGHRS and CDR2 is YFSETQ in the germline V gene. The CDR3 totals 13 residues. The DNA for the CDR3 is TGCGCCAGCACCCGGCTAGGTGACGGGGAGCTGTTTTTT. Its translation is CASTRLGDGELFF.

This clone was picked up a small number of times. This chain joins TRBV18 and TRBJ2-7; weak D call: TRBD2 (8 bases). The ends were cut back, 6 bases at V and 3 bases at J, with 18 bases in the middle. The CDR3 loop spans 15 amino acids. CDR1 is KGHSH, CDR2 LQKENI, per germline. The CDR3 nucleotides read TGTGCCAGCTCCCGGGAGGGGGCAGCGAACTACGAGCAGTACTTC. As protein: CASSREGAANYEQYF.

The rearrangement joins TRBV14 to TRBJ2-5; maybe TRBD1 (6 bases). CDR1 is SGHDN, CDR2 FVKESK, per germline. This CDR3 has 17 residues. Trimming removed 2 bases from V and 1 base from J, with 17 bases in between. The CDR3 protein is CASSQSLAGAGQETQYF. CDR3 nucleotides: TGTGCCAGCAGCCAATCCCTGGCAGGGGCGGGCCAAGAGACCCAGTACTTC.

J is TRBJ2-2 and V is TRBV18, with D possibly being TRBD2 (6 bases). This CDR3 is 16 amino acids long. Trimming pared 4 bases from V and 2 bases from J, leaving 14 bases between. CDR1 KGHSH and CDR2 LQKENI come from the germline V gene. CDR3 DNA: TGTGCCAGCTCACAAGCCGGAGGGAGCAACACCGGGGAGCTGTTTTTT. This gives the protein CASSQAGGSNTGELFF.

J is TRBJ1-1 and V is TRBV19; 7 nucleotides match TRBD1. With 5 bases clipped from V and 2 bases from J, the junction kept 8 bases outside the gene matches. This CDR3 has 15 residues. Germline lookup yields CDR1 LNHDA and CDR2 SQIVND (reference sequence). CDR3 in amino acids: CASSPNRGYNTEAFF. The CDR3 DNA reads as TGTGCCAGTAGTCCAAACAGGGGATATAACACTGAAGCTTTCTTT.

The genes are TRBV18 and TRBJ2-7; D is perhaps TRBD2 (6 bases). V lost 3 bases, J lost 0 bases, and 12 bases lay in between. Germline V gene sequence: CDR1 KGHSH, CDR2 LQKENI. The CDR3 runs 15 residues. The CDR3 is CASSPGGASSYEQYF. The CDR3 bases are TGTGCCAGCTCACCGGGCGGGGCTAGCTCCTACGAGCAGTACTTC. Variable domain in full (rest from reference TRBV18 and TRBJ2-7): NAGVMQNPRHLVRRRGQEARLRCSPMKGHSHVYWYRQLPEEGLKFMVYLQKENIIDESGMPKERFSAEFPKEGPSILRIQQVVRGDSAAYFCASSPGGASSYEQYFGPGTRLTVT.

This clone turned up a few times. J is TRBJ1-2 and V is TRBV19, with 8 bases lining up with TRBD1. V gave up 5 bases and J gave up 5 bases; unmatched junction bases: 7. CDR1 and CDR2 (germline): LNHDA, SQIVND (reference sequence). This CDR3 comprises 14 residues. The CDR3 nucleotides are TGTGCCAGTAGTCAGACAGGGGAGGCTTATGGCTACACCTTC. Protein: CASSQTGEAYGYTF.

V is TRBV5-4 and J is TRBJ1-4; D not resolved. CDR1 and CDR2 from the germline V gene are SGHNT and YYREEE (reference sequence). The CDR3 contains 14 residues. The V end was cut by 4 bases, the J end by 8 bases, with 15 bases between. The CDR3, as DNA: TGTGCCAGCAGCCCAGGTCACAGTCAAGAAAAACTGTTTTTT. This encodes CASSPGHSQEKLFF.

This chain joins TRBV29-1 and TRBJ2-3, with D possibly matching TRBD1 (5 bases). CDR3 length: 15 residues. Germline CDR1 and CDR2: SQVTM and ANQGSEA. Between the trimmed V and J ends, which lost 4 bases and 2 bases, there was a span of 16 bases. For the CDR3, the DNA is TGCAGCGTTGTAGGGGATCAACGGTCCACAGATACGCAGTATTTT. Translating it yields CSVVGDQRSTDTQYF.

The chain couples TRBV2 to TRBJ2-3, with 8 bases matching TRBD2. Germline-derived CDR1 and CDR2 are SNHLY and FYNNEI. This CDR3 has 15 amino acids. V lost 6 bases and J lost 0; bases outside the gene matches: 5. The CDR3 sequence: CASSGSGSSTDTQYF. Here the CDR3 DNA reads TGTGCCAGCAGCGGAAGCGGGAGCAGCACAGATACGCAGTATTTT.

J is TRBJ1-2 and V is TRBV6-2 or TRBV6-3; a weak D match, TRBD1 (6 bases). Germline CDR1 and CDR2: MNHEY and SVGEGT. This CDR3 has 17 residues. V was cut by 2 bases and J by 7 bases, with 23 bases left in between. The CDR3 loop is CASSYPPSAGEVGGYTF. CDR3 bases: TGTGCCAGCAGTTACCCCCCGTCAGCAGGGGAAGTTGGTGGCTACACCTTC.

The V gene is TRBV7-2, the J gene TRBJ2-3, with unresolved D. Germline-derived CDR1 and CDR2 are SGHTA and FQGNSA. V lost 1 base and J lost 0, with 5 bases in between. This CDR3 has 14 residues. CDR3 region: CASSLVTSTDTQYF. CDR3 bases: TGTGCCAGCAGCTTAGTAACTAGCACAGATACGCAGTATTTT.

V gene TRBV7-9 combines with J gene TRBJ2-1, with D possibly TRBD1 on 5 matching bases. Trimming cost V 5 bases and J 2 bases, with 13 bases left between them. The CDR3 is made up of 15 amino acids. The V gene's germline CDR1 is SEHNR and CDR2 FQNEAQ (reference sequence). The CDR3 here is CASSVIRGAYNEQFF. CDR3 in DNA: TGTGCCAGCAGCGTTATTAGGGGTGCCTACAATGAGCAGTTCTTC.

Comment on this clone: This sample includes further DNA sequences coding for the same CDR3. The chain carries TRBV4-1 and TRBJ2-7, with 12 bases identical to TRBD2. V was clipped by 1 base and J by 2 bases; unmatched bases: 0. The germline CDR1 and CDR2 sequences are MGHRA and YSYEKL. There are 15 residues in the CDR3. The CDR3 DNA sequence: TGCGCCAGCAGCCAAGGACTAGCGGGGGCCTACGAGCAGTACTTC. Translation gives CASSQGLAGAYEQYF.